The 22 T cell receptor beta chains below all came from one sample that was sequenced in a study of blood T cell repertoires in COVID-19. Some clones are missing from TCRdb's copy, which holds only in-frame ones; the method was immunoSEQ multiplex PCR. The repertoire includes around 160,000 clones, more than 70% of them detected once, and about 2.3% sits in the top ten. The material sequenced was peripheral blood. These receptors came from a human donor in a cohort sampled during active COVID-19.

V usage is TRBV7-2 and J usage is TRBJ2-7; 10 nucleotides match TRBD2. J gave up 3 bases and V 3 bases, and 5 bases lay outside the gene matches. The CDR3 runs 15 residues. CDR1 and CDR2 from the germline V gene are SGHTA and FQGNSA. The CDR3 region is CASSLSGGAGYEQYF. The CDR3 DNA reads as TGTGCCAGCAGCTTGAGCGGGGGGGCCGGCTACGAGCAGTACTTC.

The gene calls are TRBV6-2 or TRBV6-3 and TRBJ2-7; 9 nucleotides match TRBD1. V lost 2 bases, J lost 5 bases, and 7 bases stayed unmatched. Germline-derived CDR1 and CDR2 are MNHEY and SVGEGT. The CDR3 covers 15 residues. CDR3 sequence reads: CASSYRDREFDEQYF. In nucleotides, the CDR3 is TGTGCCAGCAGTTACCGGGACAGGGAATTCGACGAGCAGTACTTC.

This chain's CDR3 is CASSSRQGGETQYF. The CDR3 bases are TGTGCCAGCAGCTCGAGACAGGGTGGGGAGACCCAGTACTTC. The chain couples TRBV7-2 to TRBJ2-5, with 7 bases matching TRBD1. Trimming removed 4 bases from V and 5 bases from J; junction bases left unmatched: 7. The germline CDR1 and CDR2 sequences are SGHTA and FQGNSA. This CDR3 is 14 amino acids long.

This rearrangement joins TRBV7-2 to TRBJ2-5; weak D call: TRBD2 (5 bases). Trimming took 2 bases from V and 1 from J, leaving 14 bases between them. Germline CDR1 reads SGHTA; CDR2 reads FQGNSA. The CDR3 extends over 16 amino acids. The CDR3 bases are TGTGCCAGCAGCTTAATGGGAGTCGGGGTCCAAGAGACCCAGTACTTC. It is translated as CASSLMGVGVQETQYF.

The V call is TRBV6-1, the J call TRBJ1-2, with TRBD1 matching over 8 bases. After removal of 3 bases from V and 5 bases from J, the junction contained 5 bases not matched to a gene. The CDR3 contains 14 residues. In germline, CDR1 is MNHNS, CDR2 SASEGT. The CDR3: CASSEYRGSYGYTF. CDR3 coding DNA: TGTGCCAGCAGTGAGTACAGGGGGAGTTATGGCTACACCTTC.

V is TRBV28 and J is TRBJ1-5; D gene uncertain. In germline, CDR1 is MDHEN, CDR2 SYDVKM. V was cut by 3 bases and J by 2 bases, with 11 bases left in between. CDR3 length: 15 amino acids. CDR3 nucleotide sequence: TGTGCCAGCAGTTTCTACTCGAGGGGCAATCAGCCCCAGCATTTT. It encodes CASSFYSRGNQPQHF.

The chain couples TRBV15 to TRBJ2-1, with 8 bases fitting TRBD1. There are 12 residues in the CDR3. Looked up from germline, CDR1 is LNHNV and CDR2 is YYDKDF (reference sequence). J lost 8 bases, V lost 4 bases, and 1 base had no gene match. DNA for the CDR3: TGTGCCACCAGCACGACAGGGGATGAGCAGTTCTTC. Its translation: CATSTTGDEQFF.

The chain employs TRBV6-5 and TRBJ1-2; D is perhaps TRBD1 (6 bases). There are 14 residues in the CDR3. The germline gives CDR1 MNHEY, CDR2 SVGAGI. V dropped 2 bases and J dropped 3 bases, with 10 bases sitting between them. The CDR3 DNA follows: TGTGCCAGCAGTTACAGGGAGGGGGACTATGGCTACACCTTC. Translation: CASSYREGDYGYTF.

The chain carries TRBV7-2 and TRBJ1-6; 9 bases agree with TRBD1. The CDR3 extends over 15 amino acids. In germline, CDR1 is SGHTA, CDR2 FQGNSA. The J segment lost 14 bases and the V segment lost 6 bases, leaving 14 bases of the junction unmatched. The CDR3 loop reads CASSPGTGLRKALHF. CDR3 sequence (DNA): TGTGCCAGCAGTCCCGGGACAGGGTTAAGAAAGGCCCTCCACTTT.

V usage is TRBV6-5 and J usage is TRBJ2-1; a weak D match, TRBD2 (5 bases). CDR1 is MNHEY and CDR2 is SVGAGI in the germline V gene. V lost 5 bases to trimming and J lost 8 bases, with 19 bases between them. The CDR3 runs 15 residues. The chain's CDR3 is CASSPTRLPRDEQFF. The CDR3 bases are TGTGCCAGCAGTCCCACTAGACTTCCAAGGGATGAGCAGTTCTTC.

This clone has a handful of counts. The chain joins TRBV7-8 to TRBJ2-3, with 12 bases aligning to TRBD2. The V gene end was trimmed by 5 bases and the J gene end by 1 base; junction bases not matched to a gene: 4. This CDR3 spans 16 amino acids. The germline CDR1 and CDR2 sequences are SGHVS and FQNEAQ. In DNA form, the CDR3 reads TGTGCCAGCAGCCCCTGGACTAGCGGGGGCACAGATACGCAGTATTTT. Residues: CASSPWTSGGTDTQYF.

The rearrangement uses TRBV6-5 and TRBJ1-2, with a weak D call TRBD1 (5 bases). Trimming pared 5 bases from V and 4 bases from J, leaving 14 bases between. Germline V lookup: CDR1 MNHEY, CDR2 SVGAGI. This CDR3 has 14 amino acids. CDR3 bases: TGTGCCAGCAGTAGTTTCCGGGGGGGCTATGGCTACACCTTC. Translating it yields CASSSFRGGYGYTF.

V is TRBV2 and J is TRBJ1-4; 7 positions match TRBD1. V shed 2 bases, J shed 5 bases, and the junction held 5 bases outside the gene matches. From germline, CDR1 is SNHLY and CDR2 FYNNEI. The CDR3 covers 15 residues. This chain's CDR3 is CASSERQGMNEKLFF. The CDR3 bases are TGTGCCAGCAGTGAAAGACAGGGCATGAATGAAAAACTGTTTTTT.

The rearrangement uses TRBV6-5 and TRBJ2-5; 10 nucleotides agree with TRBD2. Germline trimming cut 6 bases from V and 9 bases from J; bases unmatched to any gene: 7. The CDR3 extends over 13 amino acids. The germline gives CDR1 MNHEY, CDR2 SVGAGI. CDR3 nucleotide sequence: TGTGCCAGCAGCAACCTAGCGGGGGTAGCCCAGTACTTC. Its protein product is CASSNLAGVAQYF.

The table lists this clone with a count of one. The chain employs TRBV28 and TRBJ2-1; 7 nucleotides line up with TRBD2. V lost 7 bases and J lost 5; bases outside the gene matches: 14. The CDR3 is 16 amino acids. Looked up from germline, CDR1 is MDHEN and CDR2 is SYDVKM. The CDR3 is CASTPLGAGVHNEQFF. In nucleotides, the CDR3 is TGTGCCAGCACCCCCCTCGGGGCGGGAGTCCACAATGAGCAGTTCTTC. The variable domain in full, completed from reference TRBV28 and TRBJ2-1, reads DVKVTQSSRYLVKRTGEKVFLECVQDMDHENMFWYRQDPGLGLRLIYFSYDVKMKEKGDIPEGYSVSREKKERFSLILESASTNQTSMYLCASTPLGAGVHNEQFFGPGTRLTVL.

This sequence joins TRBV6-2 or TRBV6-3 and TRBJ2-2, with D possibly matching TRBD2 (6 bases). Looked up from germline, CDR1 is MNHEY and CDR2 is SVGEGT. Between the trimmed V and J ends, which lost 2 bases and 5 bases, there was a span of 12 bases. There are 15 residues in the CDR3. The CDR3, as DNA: TGTGCCAGCAGTTACGGAGGGGTTAGGACCGGGGAGCTGTTTTTT. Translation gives CASSYGGVRTGELFF.

The CDR3 sequence: CASSYSTGYNEQFF. The DNA of the CDR3 is TGTGCCAGCAGTTACTCTACAGGGTACAATGAGCAGTTCTTC. V usage is TRBV6-2 or TRBV6-3 and J usage is TRBJ2-1, with D maybe TRBD1 (6 bases). The germline CDR1 and CDR2 sequences are MNHEY and SVGEGT. V gave up 0 bases and J gave up 4 bases, with 7 bases separating them. CDR3 length: 14 amino acids.

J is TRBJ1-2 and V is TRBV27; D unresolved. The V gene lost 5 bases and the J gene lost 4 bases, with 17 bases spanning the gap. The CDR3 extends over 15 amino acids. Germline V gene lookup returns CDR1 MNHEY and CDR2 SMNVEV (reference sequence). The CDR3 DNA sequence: TGTGCCAGCAGTGGCGGTGGGAGAAGTAGCTATGGCTACACCTTC. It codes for CASSGGGRSSYGYTF.

The CDR3 DNA reads as TGTGCCAGCAGTGGTACAGGGGGAAATACTGAAGCTTTCTTT. Amino acids: CASSGTGGNTEAFF. The J gene is TRBJ1-1, the V gene TRBV6-2 or TRBV6-3, with TRBD1 matching 8 bases. V dropped 5 bases and J dropped 5; count of bases not matched to a gene: 7. In germline, CDR1 is MNHEY, CDR2 SVGEGT. The length of the CDR3 is 14 residues.

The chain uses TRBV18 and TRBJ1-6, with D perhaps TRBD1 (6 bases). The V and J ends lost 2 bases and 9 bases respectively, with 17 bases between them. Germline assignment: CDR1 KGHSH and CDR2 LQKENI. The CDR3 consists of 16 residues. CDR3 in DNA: TGTGCCAGCTCACCAGAGAACAGGGTTCGCACTTCACCCCTCCACTTT. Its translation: CASSPENRVRTSPLHF.

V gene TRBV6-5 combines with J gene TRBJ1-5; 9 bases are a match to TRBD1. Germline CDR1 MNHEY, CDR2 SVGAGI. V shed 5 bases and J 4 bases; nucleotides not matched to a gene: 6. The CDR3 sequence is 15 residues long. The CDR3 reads CASSPDRGNNQPQHF. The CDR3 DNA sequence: TGTGCCAGCAGTCCCGACAGGGGGAATAATCAGCCCCAGCATTTT.

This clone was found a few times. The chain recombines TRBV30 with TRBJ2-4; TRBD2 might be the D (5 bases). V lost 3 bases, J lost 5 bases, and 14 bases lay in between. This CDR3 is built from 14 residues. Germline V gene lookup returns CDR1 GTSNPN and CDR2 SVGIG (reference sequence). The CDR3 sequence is CAWRPSPAENIQYF. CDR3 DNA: TGTGCCTGGAGACCTAGCCCTGCTGAAAACATTCAGTACTTC.